This T cell receptor (beta chain) appears in the sequencing data of a study of cytomegalovirus exposure and HLA in healthy donors. CDR3 length equals 13 residues. Trimming shortened V by 0 bases and J by 9 bases, and 10 bases separated the two germline ends. Per the germline V gene, CDR1 is SGHTS and CDR2 is YDEGEE. The PCR ran on 60 Vbeta and 13 Jbeta primers. TCRdb's table, derived via immunoSEQ multiplex PCR, lists solely in-frame clones and lacks some. The repertoire has under 200,000 clones, over 70% of them found once; the top ten carry 5.7%. The chain combines TRBV5-8 with TRBJ1-5; no reliable D call. Input material: PBMCs. The clonotype was recovered from a man aged 35-49 years in good health and CMV-seronegative. As DNA, the CDR3 is TGTGCCAGCAGCTTGGGGGCGCGGGTGCCCCAGCATTTT. Its protein is CASSLGARVPQHF.